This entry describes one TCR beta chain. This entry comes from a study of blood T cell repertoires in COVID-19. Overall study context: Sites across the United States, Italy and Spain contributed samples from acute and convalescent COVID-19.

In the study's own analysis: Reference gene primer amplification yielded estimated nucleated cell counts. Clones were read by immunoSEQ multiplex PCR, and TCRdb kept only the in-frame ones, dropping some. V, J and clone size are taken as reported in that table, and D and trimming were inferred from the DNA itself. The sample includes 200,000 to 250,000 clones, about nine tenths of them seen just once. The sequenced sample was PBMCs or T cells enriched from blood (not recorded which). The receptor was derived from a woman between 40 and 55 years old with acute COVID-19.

The CDR3 DNA follows: TGTGCCACCAGTGGGGACAGGGACACTGAAGCTTTCTTT. The encoded protein is CATSGDRDTEAFF. The chain links TRBV24-1 to TRBJ1-1, with 9 positions matching TRBD1. The V gene's germline CDR1 is KGHDR and CDR2 SFDVKD. The CDR3 extends over 13 amino acids. J was trimmed by 3 bases and V by 5 bases; bases with no gene match: 0.